The 3 T cell receptor beta chains below come from one sample, sequenced in a study of tumor and adjacent non-tumor tissue in lung cancer. The library came from three nested PCR rounds adapted from ARM-PCR protocols. TCRdb processed the multiplex PCR reads anew with MiXCR; each CDR3 protein has one entry. This table has about 85,000 distinct CDR3 sequences, about three fifths appearing once. The template was RNA from unsorted bulk tissue. The sequencing sample was made of lung tumor tissue. All receptors derive from a man in his 70s with non-small cell lung cancer.

Turning to this clonotype: A read error may produce the germline difference seen at one junction end. J is TRBJ2-4 and V is TRBV11-2, with D possibly TRBD2 on 6 matching bases. Germline CDR1 and CDR2: SGHAT and FQNNGV. The CDR3 is 17 residues long. As DNA, the CDR3 is TGTGCCAGCAGCTTGGACTGGCGGGGAGTTGGTTGGAACATTGAGTACTTC. The encoded protein is CASSLDWRGVGWNIEYF.

This clonotype was counted many times. This chain links TRBV12-3 or TRBV12-4 with TRBJ2-7; weak D call: TRBD2 (5 bases). The CDR3 is 13 amino acids. Trimming left V 3 bases short and J 0 bases short, with 6 bases between. The CDR3 here is CASSLGSSYEQYF. CDR3 DNA sequence: TGTGCCAGCAGTTTGGGGAGCTCCTACGAGCAGTACTTC.

In regard to this clonotype: With a much larger clone just one base away, this may be a read error. This sequence joins TRBV5-5 and TRBJ1-1, with D perhaps matching TRBD1 (6 bases). CDR1 and CDR2 (germline): SGHKS, YYEKEE (reference sequence). V lost 0 bases and J 5 bases, leaving 14 bases between the germline ends. CDR3 length: 15 amino acids. The CDR3 DNA sequence: TGTGCCAGCAGCTTGGAGTACAGGGCGGGTACTGAAGCTTTCTTT. As protein: CASSLEYRAGTEAFF. Combining the CDR3 with reference TRBV5-5 and TRBJ1-1 gives the whole variable domain DAGVTQSPTHLIKTRGQQVTLRCSPISGHKSVSWYQQVLGQGPQFIFQYYEKEERGRGNFPDRFSARQFPNYSSELNVNALLLGDSALYLCASSLEYRAGTEAFFGQGTRLTVV.